This TCR beta chain was found in a study of OX40 agonist ivuxolimab in advanced cancers. This table comes from immunoSEQ multiplex PCR, and its TCRdb copy is limited to in-frame clones, with some not included. This sample has about 50,000 clones; roughly 90% occur once, and the top ten carry roughly 3.6%. CDR3 length equals 15 residues. CDR1 is SGHNT, CDR2 YYREEE, per germline (reference sequence). V was pared by 4 bases and J by 5 bases, with 17 bases between. The material sequenced was CD4+ or CD8+ T cells sorted from blood, taken in a trial of the OX40 agonist ivuxolimab. This sequence joins TRBV5-4 and TRBJ2-3, with D possibly matching TRBD1 (5 bases). This TCR derives from an adult with an advanced solid tumor such as melanoma, head and neck, liver or kidney cancer. This CDR3 reads CASSQSRLGRDTQYF. The CDR3 coding sequence is TGTGCCAGCAGCCAGAGCCGGTTGGGGCGAGATACGCAGTATTTT.